The 17 T cell receptor beta chains in this list originate from one sample, sequenced in a study of T cell responses to AZD1222 COVID-19 vaccine. The data were produced by immunoSEQ multiplex PCR, yet TCRdb's version contains in-frame clones alone and is incomplete. The table lists 120,000 or so clones, approximately 94% of them singletons. Sequenced here: peripheral blood, sampled 28 days after the second AZD1222 dose. The receptors were gathered from an adult who received the AZD1222 COVID-19 vaccine.

The rearrangement uses TRBV18 and TRBJ1-1; D is ambiguous. The CDR3 has 15 amino acids. The germline V gene encodes CDR1 KGHSH and CDR2 LQKENI. V was cut by 0 bases and J by 1 base, with 9 bases left in between. The CDR3 nucleotides read TGTGCCAGCTCACCACCATCAGTTCGGAACACTGAAGCTTTCTTT. Its translation: CASSPPSVRNTEAFF.

The chain links TRBV6-4 to TRBJ2-7; 7 nucleotides match TRBD1. The CDR3 runs to 15 residues. Germline values: CDR1 MRHNA, CDR2 SNTAGT. The ends lost 4 bases at V and 1 base at J; junction bases unmatched: 7. The CDR3: CASSANPGQSYEQYF. The CDR3 region has the DNA TGTGCCAGCAGTGCCAATCCGGGACAGTCCTACGAGCAGTACTTC.

The chain has TRBV7-2 and TRBJ2-5; the match to TRBD2 covers 11 bases. Per the germline V gene, CDR1 is SGHTA and CDR2 is FQGNSA. J gave up 2 bases and V 8 bases, and 7 bases lay outside the gene matches. The length of the CDR3 is 15 residues. The CDR3 coding sequence is TGTGCCAGCTTCCGACTAGCGGGAATACAAGAGACCCAGTACTTC. This translates into CASFRLAGIQETQYF.

The chain uses TRBV19 and TRBJ1-1; D is perhaps TRBD1 (5 bases). The germline V gene encodes CDR1 LNHDA and CDR2 SQIVND (reference sequence). The CDR3 is made up of 15 amino acids. V was trimmed by 7 bases and J by 1 base, leaving 16 bases between them. In DNA, the CDR3 is TGTGCCAGTACCGTTCAGGGTACGGGGAACACTGAAGCTTTCTTT. The encoded protein is CASTVQGTGNTEAFF.

The V gene is TRBV2, the J gene TRBJ2-3; 14 bases match TRBD2. J lost 13 bases, V lost 7 bases, and 7 bases had no gene match. From germline, CDR1 is SNHLY and CDR2 FYNNEI. This CDR3 spans 13 amino acids. CDR3 in amino acids: CASTGLAGDREYF. CDR3 sequence (DNA): TGTGCCAGCACGGGACTAGCGGGGGATAGAGAGTATTTT.

This rearrangement joins TRBV19 to TRBJ1-2; D is unclear. The CDR3 spans 13 residues. Looked up from germline, CDR1 is LNHDA and CDR2 is SQIVND (reference sequence). V was shortened by 6 bases and J by 0 bases, with 8 bases between the two germline ends. CDR3 DNA: TGTGCCAGTAGGGTCGGACCTAACTATGGCTACACCTTC. Encoded protein: CASRVGPNYGYTF.

The chain carries TRBV15 and TRBJ2-1; 10 bases are a match to TRBD2. The CDR3 loop spans 13 amino acids. In germline, CDR1 is LNHNV, CDR2 YYDKDF (reference sequence). CDR3 in amino acids: CASRTSGQNEQFF. The CDR3 DNA reads TGTGCTTCACGGACTAGCGGACAGAATGAGCAGTTCTTC.

In this sample, this clone turned up a few times. This sequence joins TRBV12-3 or TRBV12-4 and TRBJ1-1, with D possibly being TRBD1 (6 bases). Trimming removed 6 bases at V and 3 bases at J, with 11 bases between. The CDR3 has 13 amino acids. Written as DNA, the CDR3 is TGTGCCAGCAGCCGAGGACAGTACACTGAAGCTTTCTTT. Translating gives CASSRGQYTEAFF.

The chain has TRBV4-3 and TRBJ1-4, with 9 positions matching TRBD1. CDR3 length equals 19 residues. J was trimmed by 4 bases and V by 0 bases; bases with no gene match: 12. Germline V gives CDR1 LGHNA, CDR2 YSLEER. The CDR3 protein is CASSQEETGGGGFNEKLFF. CDR3 sequence (DNA): TGCGCCAGCAGCCAAGAGGAGACAGGGGGAGGGGGTTTTAATGAAAAACTGTTTTTT.

The chain recombines TRBV27 with TRBJ2-1; D gene unclear. The CDR3 is 12 amino acids. CDR1 MNHEY and CDR2 SMNVEV come from the germline V gene (reference sequence). The V end was cut by 8 bases, the J end by 5 bases, with 10 bases between. CDR3 in DNA: TGTGCCAGCCTGTCGCCTCACAATGAGCAGTTCTTC. Translating it yields CASLSPHNEQFF.

The chain employs TRBV18 and TRBJ2-2; 9 positions agree with TRBD2. This CDR3 contains 15 residues. J was trimmed by 1 base and V by 4 bases; bases with no gene match: 1. Germline CDR1 and CDR2: KGHSH and LQKENI. In DNA, the CDR3 is TGTGCCAGCTCACGAGCGGGAGGGAACACCGGGGAGCTGTTTTTT. Amino acids: CASSRAGGNTGELFF.

Written as DNA, the CDR3 is TGTGCCAGTAGTATCCGGGGAATTCGGAACACTGAAGCTTTCTTT. Its translation: CASSIRGIRNTEAFF. J is TRBJ1-1 and V is TRBV19; D remains ambiguous. The germline gives CDR1 LNHDA, CDR2 SQIVND (reference sequence). This CDR3 comprises 15 residues. Trimming removed 3 bases at V and 1 base at J, with 12 bases between.

The chain joins TRBV19 to TRBJ2-3; no clear D. The CDR3 loop spans 12 amino acids. Germline V gene lookup returns CDR1 LNHDA and CDR2 SQIVND (reference sequence). V lost 4 bases and J 4 bases, leaving 6 bases between the germline ends. CDR3 sequence: CASSTSADTQYF. The CDR3 DNA reads as TGTGCCAGTAGTACCTCGGCAGATACGCAGTATTTT. Full variable domain (rest looked up from reference TRBV19 and TRBJ2-3): DGGITQSPKYLFRKEGQNVTLSCEQNLNHDAMYWYRQDPGQGLRLIYYSQIVNDFQKGDIAEGYSVSREKKESFPLTVTSAQKNPTAFYLCASSTSADTQYFGPGTRLTVL.

The V gene is TRBV19, the J gene TRBJ2-5; weak D call: TRBD1 (5 bases). The CDR3 extends over 14 amino acids. V dropped 9 bases and J dropped 5 bases, with 19 bases sitting between them. Germline V CDR1 and CDR2: LNHDA, SQIVND (reference sequence). The chain's CDR3 is CASSFGASAETQYF. The CDR3 DNA follows: TGTGCCAGCAGTTTTGGGGCTTCCGCGGAGACCCAGTACTTC.

Only a few counts were recorded for this clone. This rearrangement joins TRBV5-5 to TRBJ2-7; D gene ambiguous. Germline CDR1 SGHKS, CDR2 YYEKEE (reference sequence). This CDR3 contains 14 residues. Trimming took off 0 bases at V and 2 bases at J, with 9 bases between the two ends. In DNA, the CDR3 is TGTGCCAGCAGCTTGGACGCATCTCCCTACGAGCAGTACTTC. As protein: CASSLDASPYEQYF.

The rearrangement uses TRBV10-3 and TRBJ1-5, with D unclear. Germline CDR1 reads ENHRY; CDR2 reads SYGVKD. The CDR3 spans 13 residues. V dropped 3 bases and J dropped 6 bases, with 9 bases sitting between them. Here the CDR3 reads CAISDPGGQPQHF. For the CDR3, the DNA is TGTGCCATCAGTGACCCGGGAGGTCAGCCCCAGCATTTT.

The chain couples TRBV30 to TRBJ2-1, with 11 bases fitting TRBD1. The V and J ends lost 1 base and 8 bases, in that order; junction bases with no gene match: 19. The CDR3 covers 19 residues. Germline values: CDR1 GTSNPN, CDR2 SVGIG (reference sequence). The CDR3 region has the DNA TGTGCCTGGAGTGCCGACGGGACAGGGGGTAGGAGCGGTTGGGATGAGCAGTTCTTC. Translating it yields CAWSADGTGGRSGWDEQFF. The full variable domain, completed using reference TRBV30 and TRBJ2-1, is SQTIHQWPATLVQPVGSPLSLECTVEGTSNPNLYWYRQAAGRGLQLLFYSVGIGQISSEVPQNLSASRPQDRQFILSSKKLLLSDSGFYLCAWSADGTGGRSGWDEQFFGPGTRLTVL.